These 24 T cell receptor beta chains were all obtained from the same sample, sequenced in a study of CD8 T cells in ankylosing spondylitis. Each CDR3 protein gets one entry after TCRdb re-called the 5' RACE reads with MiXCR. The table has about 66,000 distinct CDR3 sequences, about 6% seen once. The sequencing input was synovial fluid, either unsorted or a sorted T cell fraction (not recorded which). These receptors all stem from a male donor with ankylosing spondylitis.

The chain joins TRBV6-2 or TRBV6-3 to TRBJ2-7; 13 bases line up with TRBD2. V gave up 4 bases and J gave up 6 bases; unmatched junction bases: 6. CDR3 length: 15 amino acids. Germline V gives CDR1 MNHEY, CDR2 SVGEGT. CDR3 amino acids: CASSWTSGSPLEQYF. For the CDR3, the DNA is TGTGCCAGCAGTTGGACTAGCGGGAGCCCTCTCGAGCAGTACTTC.

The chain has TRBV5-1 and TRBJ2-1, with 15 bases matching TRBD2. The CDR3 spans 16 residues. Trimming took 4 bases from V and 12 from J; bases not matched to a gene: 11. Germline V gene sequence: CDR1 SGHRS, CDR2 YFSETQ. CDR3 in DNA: TGCGCCAGCAGCCTCTACCGGACTAGCGGGAGGGCTAGGCAGTTCTTC. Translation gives CASSLYRTSGRARQFF.

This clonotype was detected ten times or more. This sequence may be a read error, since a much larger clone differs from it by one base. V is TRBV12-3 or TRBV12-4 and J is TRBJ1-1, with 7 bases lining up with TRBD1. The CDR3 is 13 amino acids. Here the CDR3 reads CASSTNRGTEVFF. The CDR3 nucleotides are TGTGCCAGCAGTACTAACAGGGGTACTGAAGTTTTCTTT.

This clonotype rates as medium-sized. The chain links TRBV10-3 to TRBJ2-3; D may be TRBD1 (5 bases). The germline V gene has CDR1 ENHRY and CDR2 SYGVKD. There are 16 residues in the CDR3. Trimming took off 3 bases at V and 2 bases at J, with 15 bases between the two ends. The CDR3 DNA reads TGTGCCATCAGTGATATGCAGCGACAGTCCACAGATACGCAGTATTTT. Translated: CAISDMQRQSTDTQYF.

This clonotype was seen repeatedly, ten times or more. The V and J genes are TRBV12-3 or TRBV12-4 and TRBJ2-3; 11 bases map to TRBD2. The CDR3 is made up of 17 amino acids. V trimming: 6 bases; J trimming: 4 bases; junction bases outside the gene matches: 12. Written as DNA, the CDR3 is TGTGCCAGCAGCCCCGCTTCTCTAGCGGGAGGAGCAGATACGCAGTATTTT. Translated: CASSPASLAGGADTQYF.

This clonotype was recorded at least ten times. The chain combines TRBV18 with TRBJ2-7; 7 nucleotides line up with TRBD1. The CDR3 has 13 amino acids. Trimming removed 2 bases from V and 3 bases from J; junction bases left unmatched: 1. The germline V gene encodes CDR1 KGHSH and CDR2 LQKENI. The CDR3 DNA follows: TGTGCCAGCTCACCAAGGGGGCTCTACGAGCAGTACTTC. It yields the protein CASSPRGLYEQYF. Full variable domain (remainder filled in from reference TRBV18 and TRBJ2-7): NAGVMQNPRHLVRRRGQEARLRCSPMKGHSHVYWYRQLPEEGLKFMVYLQKENIIDESGMPKERFSAEFPKEGPSILRIQQVVRGDSAAYFCASSPRGLYEQYFGPGTRLTVT.

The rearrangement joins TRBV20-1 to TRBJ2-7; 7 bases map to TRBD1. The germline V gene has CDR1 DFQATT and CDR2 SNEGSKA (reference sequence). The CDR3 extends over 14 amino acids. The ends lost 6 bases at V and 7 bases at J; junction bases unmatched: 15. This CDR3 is CSAIVETGVGEQYF. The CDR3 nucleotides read TGCAGTGCCATAGTAGAAACAGGGGTAGGGGAGCAGTACTTC.

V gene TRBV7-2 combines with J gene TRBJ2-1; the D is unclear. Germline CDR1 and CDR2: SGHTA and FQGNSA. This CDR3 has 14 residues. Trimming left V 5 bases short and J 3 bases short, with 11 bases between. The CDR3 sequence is CASSISQSYNEQFF. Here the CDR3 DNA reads TGTGCCAGCAGCATCTCGCAGAGCTACAATGAGCAGTTCTTC.

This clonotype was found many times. CDR3 in DNA: TGCAGTGCTCTAGCCACAGATACGCAGTATTTT. Translating gives CSALATDTQYF. V usage is TRBV20-1 and J usage is TRBJ2-3, with D perhaps TRBD2 (5 bases). Germline V lookup: CDR1 DFQATT, CDR2 SNEGSKA (reference sequence). The CDR3 loop spans 11 amino acids. Trimming cost V 5 bases and J 2 bases, with 5 bases left between them.

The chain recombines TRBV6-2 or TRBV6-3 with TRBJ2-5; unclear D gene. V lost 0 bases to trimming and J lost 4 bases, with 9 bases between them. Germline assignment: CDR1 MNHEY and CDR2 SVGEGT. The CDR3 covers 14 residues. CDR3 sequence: CASSYSTVGETQYF. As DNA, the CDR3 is TGTGCCAGCAGTTACTCGACCGTAGGAGAGACCCAGTACTTC.

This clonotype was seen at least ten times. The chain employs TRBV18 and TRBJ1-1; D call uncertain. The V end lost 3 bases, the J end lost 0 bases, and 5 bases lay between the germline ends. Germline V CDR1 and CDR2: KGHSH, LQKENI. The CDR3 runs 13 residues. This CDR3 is CASSPNMNTEAFF. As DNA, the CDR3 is TGTGCCAGCTCACCGAACATGAACACTGAAGCTTTCTTT. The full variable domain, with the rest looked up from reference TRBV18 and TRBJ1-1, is NAGVMQNPRHLVRRRGQEARLRCSPMKGHSHVYWYRQLPEEGLKFMVYLQKENIIDESGMPKERFSAEFPKEGPSILRIQQVVRGDSAAYFCASSPNMNTEAFFGQGTRLTVV.

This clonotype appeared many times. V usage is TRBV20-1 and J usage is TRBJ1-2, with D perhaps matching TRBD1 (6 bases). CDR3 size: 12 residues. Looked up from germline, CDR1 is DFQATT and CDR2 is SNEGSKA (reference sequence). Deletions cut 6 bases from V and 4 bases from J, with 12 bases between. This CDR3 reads CSAFETGYGYTF. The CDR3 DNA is TGCAGTGCATTTGAGACAGGCTATGGCTACACCTTC.

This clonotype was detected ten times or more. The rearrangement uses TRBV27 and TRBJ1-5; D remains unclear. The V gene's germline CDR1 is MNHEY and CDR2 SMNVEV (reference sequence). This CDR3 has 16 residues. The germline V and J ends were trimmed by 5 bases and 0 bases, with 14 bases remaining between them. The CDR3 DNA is TGTGCCAGCAGTCCCCGGGCCGCCTATAGCAATCAGCCCCAGCATTTT. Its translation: CASSPRAAYSNQPQHF.

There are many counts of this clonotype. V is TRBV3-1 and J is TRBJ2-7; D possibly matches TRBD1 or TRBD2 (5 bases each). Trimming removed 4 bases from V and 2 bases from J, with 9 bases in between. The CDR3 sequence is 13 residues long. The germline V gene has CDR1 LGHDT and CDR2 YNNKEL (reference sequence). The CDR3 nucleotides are TGTGCCAGCAGCCCTCGGGGACCCTACGAGCAGTACTTC. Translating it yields CASSPRGPYEQYF.

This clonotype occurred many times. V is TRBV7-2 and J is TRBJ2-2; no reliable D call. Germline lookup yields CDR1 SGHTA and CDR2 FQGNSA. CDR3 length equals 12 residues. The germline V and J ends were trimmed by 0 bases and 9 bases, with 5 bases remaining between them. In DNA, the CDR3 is TGTGCCAGCAGCTTAGCGGCCCGGGAGCTGTTTTTT. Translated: CASSLAARELFF. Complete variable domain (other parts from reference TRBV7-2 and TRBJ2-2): GAGVSQSPSNKVTEKGKDVELRCDPISGHTALYWYRQSLGQGLEFLIYFQGNSAPDKSGLPSDRFSAERTGGSVSTLTIQRTQQEDSAVYLCASSLAARELFFGEGSRLTVL.

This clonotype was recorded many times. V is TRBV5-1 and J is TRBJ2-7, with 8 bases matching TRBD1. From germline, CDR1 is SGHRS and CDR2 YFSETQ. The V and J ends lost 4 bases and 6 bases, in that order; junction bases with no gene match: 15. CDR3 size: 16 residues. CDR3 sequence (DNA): TGCGCCAGCAGCCAGACCCCGGGACAGGCCCTCTCCGAGCAGTACTTC. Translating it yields CASSQTPGQALSEQYF.

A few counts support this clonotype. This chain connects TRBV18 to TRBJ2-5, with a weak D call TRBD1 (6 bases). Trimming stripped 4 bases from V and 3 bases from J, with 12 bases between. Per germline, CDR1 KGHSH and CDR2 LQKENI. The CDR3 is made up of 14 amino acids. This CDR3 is CASSQTGQKETQYF. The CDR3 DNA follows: TGTGCCAGCTCACAGACGGGACAAAAAGAGACCCAGTACTTC.

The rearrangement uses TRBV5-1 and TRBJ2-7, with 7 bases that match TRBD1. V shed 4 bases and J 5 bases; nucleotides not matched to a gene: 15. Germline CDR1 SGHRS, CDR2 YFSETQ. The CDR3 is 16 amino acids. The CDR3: CASSLSGTARGHEQYF. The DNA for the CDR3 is TGCGCCAGCAGCCTCTCAGGGACAGCGAGGGGGCACGAGCAGTACTTC.

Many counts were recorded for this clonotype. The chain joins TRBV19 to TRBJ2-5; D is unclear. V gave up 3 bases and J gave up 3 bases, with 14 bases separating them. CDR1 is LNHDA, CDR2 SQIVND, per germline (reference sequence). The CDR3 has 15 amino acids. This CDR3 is CASSMTEVQEETQYF. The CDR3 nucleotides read TGTGCCAGTAGTATGACTGAGGTTCAAGAAGAGACCCAGTACTTC.

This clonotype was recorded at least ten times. The DNA of the CDR3 is TGTGCCAGCAGCCCGGCAGGGACCTACGAGCAGTACTTC. Its translation is CASSPAGTYEQYF. The V and J genes are TRBV7-6 and TRBJ2-7; weak D call: TRBD1 (5 bases). Germline CDR1 reads SGHVS; CDR2 reads FNYEAQ. V gave up 5 bases and J gave up 2 bases, with 10 bases separating them. This CDR3 has 13 amino acids.

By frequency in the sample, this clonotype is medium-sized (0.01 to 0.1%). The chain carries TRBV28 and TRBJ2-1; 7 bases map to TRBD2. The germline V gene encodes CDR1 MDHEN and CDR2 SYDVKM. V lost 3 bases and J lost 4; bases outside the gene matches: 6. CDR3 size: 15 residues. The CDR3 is CASSLVAGLYNEQFF. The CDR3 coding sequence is TGTGCCAGCAGTTTGGTAGCGGGCCTATACAATGAGCAGTTCTTC.

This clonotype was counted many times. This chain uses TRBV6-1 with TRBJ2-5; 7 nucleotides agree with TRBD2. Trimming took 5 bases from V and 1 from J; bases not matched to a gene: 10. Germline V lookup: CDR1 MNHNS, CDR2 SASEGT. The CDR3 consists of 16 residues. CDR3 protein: CASSQRLADTQETQYF. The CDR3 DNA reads TGTGCCAGCAGTCAGCGACTAGCTGATACCCAAGAGACCCAGTACTTC.

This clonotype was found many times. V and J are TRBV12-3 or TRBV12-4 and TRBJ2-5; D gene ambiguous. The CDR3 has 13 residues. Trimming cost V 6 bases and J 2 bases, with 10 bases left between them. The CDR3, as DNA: TGTGCCAGCAGCCGAAATGATCAAGAGACCCAGTACTTC. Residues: CASSRNDQETQYF.

CDR3 DNA sequence: TGCAGTGCTAGATTGGTTCGGGCCTACGAGCAGTACTTC. Residues: CSARLVRAYEQYF. The rearrangement links TRBV20-1 to TRBJ2-7, with D hard to call. V dropped 2 bases and J dropped 2 bases, with 10 bases sitting between them. CDR1 and CDR2 (germline): DFQATT, SNEGSKA (reference sequence). The CDR3 covers 13 residues.